These T cell receptor beta chains were read from a single sample in a study of blood T cell repertoires in COVID-19. Libraries were prepared by immunoSEQ multiplex PCR; TCRdb keeps only in-frame clonotypes and omits some of them. The sample carries 150,000 to 200,000 clones, roughly 80% recorded once. The sequencing input was peripheral blood. Receptors originate from a human donor with acute or convalescent COVID-19. The donor label of this sample is uncertain. Both conserved end residues are part of each CDR3. D genes are given only for firm matches. The size entry is marked missing in some rows and otherwise reads once, few, many or a size class.

clone_size,d_call,v_call,j_call,cdr3_nt,cdr3_aa
.,.,TRBV7-2,TRBJ2-7,TGTGCCAGCAGCCGTGAGGGGACAACCCTCAACGAGCAGTACTTC,CASSREGTTLNEQYF
.,TRBD2,TRBV5-4,TRBJ2-7,TGTGCCAGCAGCCCGGGGACTAGCGGGATGAGCTCCTACGAGCAGTACTTC,CASSPGTSGMSSYEQYF
.,.,TRBV5-1,TRBJ1-2,TGCGCCAGCAGCTTGGATGGGGCGGGAAGCTATGGCTACACCTTC,CASSLDGAGSYGYTF
.,TRBD1,TRBV5-1,TRBJ1-2,TGCGCCAGCAGCTTGGGACAGGGGCCCCTTAACTATGGCTACACCTTC,CASSLGQGPLNYGYTF
once,.,TRBV7-2,TRBJ1-1,TGTGCCAGCGCCAGGACATTGAACACTGAAGCTTTCTTT,CASARTLNTEAFF
.,.,TRBV10-3,TRBJ1-1,TGTGCCACAGGGGTGGTAGAGAACACTGAAGCTTTCTTT,CATGVVENTEAFF
.,TRBD1,TRBV3-1/TRBV3-2,TRBJ2-7,TGTGCCAGCAGCCCTCCGGGACAGCCAACCTACGAGCAGTACTTC,CASSPPGQPTYEQYF
.,.,TRBV19,TRBJ2-6,TGTGCCAGTAGTATCAACGGGGGCTCTGGGGCCAACGTCCTGACTTTC,CASSINGGSGANVLTF
.,TRBD2,TRBV19,TRBJ2-7,TGTGCCAGTAAACGAAGCGGGAGATCTGAGGAGTACTTC,CASKRSGRSEEYF
.,TRBD2,TRBV5-4,TRBJ2-5,TGTGCCAGCAGCTTGGGACTAGCGGGGCAAGAGACCCAGTACTTC,CASSLGLAGQETQYF
.,.,TRBV28,TRBJ2-7,TGTGCCAGCCCCTCCTCCGGGTTCCCGAGATCCTACGAGCAGTACTTC,CASPSSGFPRSYEQYF
.,.,TRBV3-1/TRBV3-2,TRBJ2-1,TGTGCCAGCAGCCACGCGGGGAGCTCCTACAATGAGCAGTTCTTC,CASSHAGSSYNEQFF
.,.,TRBV28,TRBJ2-7,TGTGCCAGCAGTCCCCCGACAGTTTCAATCTACGAGCAGTACTTC,CASSPPTVSIYEQYF
.,.,TRBV14,TRBJ1-2,TGTGCCAGCAGCCAAGATCAAGCAGGGAGGTATGGCTACACCTTC,CASSQDQAGRYGYTF
.,.,TRBV19,TRBJ2-4,TGTGCCAGTAGTATAGGACAGGAACGAAACATTCAGTACTTC,CASSIGQERNIQYF
.,TRBD2,TRBV27,TRBJ2-1,TGTGCCAGCCCCGTTGCGACTAGCGGGTTCTACAATGAGCAGTTCTTC,CASPVATSGFYNEQFF
medium-sized,.,TRBV7-6,TRBJ2-1,TGTGCCAGCACCCAGGGGTCCCGGATGGATGAGCAGTTCTTC,CASTQGSRMDEQFF
few,TRBD1,TRBV2,TRBJ2-1,TGTGCCAGCAGCCTGACAGGGGACAGGGGCTACAATGAGCAGTTCTTC,CASSLTGDRGYNEQFF
.,.,TRBV3-1/TRBV3-2,TRBJ1-2,TGTGCCAGCAGCATACAGGGAGGGAGCTATGGCTACACCTTC,CASSIQGGSYGYTF
.,TRBD1,TRBV7-3,TRBJ1-4,TGTGCCAGCAGCTTACAGGGGGCCGGTGAAAAACTGTTTTTT,CASSLQGAGEKLFF
.,TRBD1,TRBV15,TRBJ1-5,TGTGCCACCAGCAGACCCAGGGGGCCTGAATCGTGGAATCAGCCCCAGCATTTT,CATSRPRGPESWNQPQHF
.,TRBD1,TRBV6-1,TRBJ2-7,TGTGCCAGCAGTGACACCGGGACAGTGTACGAGCAGTACTTC,CASSDTGTVYEQYF
.,.,TRBV21-1,TRBJ1-1,TGTGCCGGTCGGGAGGGGGGCGCGGGAACTGAAGCTTTCTTT,CAGREGGAGTEAFF
.,TRBD1,TRBV5-1,TRBJ1-2,TGCGCCAGCAGCCCCGCAGAGACAGGGCCTGATGGCTACACCTTC,CASSPAETGPDGYTF